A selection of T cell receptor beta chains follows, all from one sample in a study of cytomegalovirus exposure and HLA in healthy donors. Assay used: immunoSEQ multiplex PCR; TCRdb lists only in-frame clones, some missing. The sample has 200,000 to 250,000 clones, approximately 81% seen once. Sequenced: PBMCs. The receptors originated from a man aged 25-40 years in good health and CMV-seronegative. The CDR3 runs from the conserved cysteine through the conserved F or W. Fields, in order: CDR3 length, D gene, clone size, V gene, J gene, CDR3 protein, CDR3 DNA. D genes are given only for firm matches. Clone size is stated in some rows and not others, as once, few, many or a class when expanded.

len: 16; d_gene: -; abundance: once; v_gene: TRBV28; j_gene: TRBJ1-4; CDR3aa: CASSSRGGRENEKLFF; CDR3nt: TGTGCCAGCAGTTCACGTGGAGGAAGGGAGAATGAAAAACTGTTTTTT
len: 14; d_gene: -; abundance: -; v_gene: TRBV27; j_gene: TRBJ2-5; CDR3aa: CASSLSRGSETQYF; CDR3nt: TGTGCCAGCAGTTTATCAAGGGGCTCAGAGACCCAGTACTTC
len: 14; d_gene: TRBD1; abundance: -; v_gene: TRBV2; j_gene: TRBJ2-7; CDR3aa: CASRRDSDSYEQYF; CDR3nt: TGTGCCAGCCGTCGGGACAGCGACTCCTACGAGCAGTACTTC
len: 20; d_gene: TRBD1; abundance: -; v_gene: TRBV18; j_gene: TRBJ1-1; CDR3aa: CASSPLPAGDRGGTNTEAFF; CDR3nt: TGTGCCAGCTCACCCTTGCCAGCGGGTGACAGGGGTGGTACGAACACTGAAGCTTTCTTT
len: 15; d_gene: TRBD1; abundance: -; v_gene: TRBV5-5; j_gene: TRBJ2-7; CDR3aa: CASSPPGQGSREQYF; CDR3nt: TGTGCCAGCAGCCCTCCGGGACAGGGGTCTCGCGAGCAGTACTTC
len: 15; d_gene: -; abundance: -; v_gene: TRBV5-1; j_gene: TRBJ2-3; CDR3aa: CASSLGDPSTDTQYF; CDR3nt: TGCGCCAGCAGCTTGGGCGATCCTAGCACAGATACGCAGTATTTT
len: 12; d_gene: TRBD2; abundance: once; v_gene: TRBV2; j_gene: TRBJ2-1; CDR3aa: CAPGGGGNEQFF; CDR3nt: TGTGCGCCGGGTGGGGGGGGAAATGAGCAGTTCTTC
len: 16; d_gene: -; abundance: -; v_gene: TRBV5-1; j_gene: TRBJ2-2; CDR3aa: CASSKTTGPNTGELFF; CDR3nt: TGCGCCAGCAGCAAAACGACAGGTCCGAACACCGGGGAGCTGTTTTTT
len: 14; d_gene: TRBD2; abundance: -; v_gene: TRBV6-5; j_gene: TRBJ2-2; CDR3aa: CASSLPGRAGELFF; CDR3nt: TGTGCCAGCAGTCTACCCGGGAGGGCCGGGGAGCTGTTTTTT
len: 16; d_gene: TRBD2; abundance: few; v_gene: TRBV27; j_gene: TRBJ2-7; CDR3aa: CASSPTAGTSDYEQYF; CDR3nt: TGTGCCAGCAGTCCGACCGCCGGGACTAGCGACTACGAGCAGTACTTC
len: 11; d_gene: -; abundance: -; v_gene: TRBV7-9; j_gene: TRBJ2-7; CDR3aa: CASSLGDEQYF; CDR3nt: TGTGCCAGCAGCTTAGGCGACGAGCAGTACTTC